Below are 7 T cell receptor beta chains sequenced from a single sample in a study of blood T cell repertoires in COVID-19. Sequencing was performed with immunoSEQ multiplex PCR; in TCRdb, only in-frame clones are kept and a portion is missing. The sample lists approximately 150,000 clones, more than 70% occurring once. The sequenced material came from PBMCs or T cells enriched from blood (not recorded which). All receptors derive from a man aged 55 to 70 who had recovered from COVID-19.

This clone has only one observation. The chain employs TRBV9 and TRBJ1-1; D is possibly TRBD1 (6 bases). The V end lost 5 bases, the J end lost 1 base, and 9 bases lay between the germline ends. The CDR3 runs to 13 residues. Looked up from germline, CDR1 is SGDLS and CDR2 is YYNGEE. CDR3 in DNA: TGTGCCAGCAGTGAGACAGGGAACACTGAAGCTTTCTTT. Its translation: CASSETGNTEAFF.

The J gene is TRBJ2-5, the V gene TRBV5-1; 12 nucleotides align to TRBD2. The germline V gene has CDR1 SGHRS and CDR2 YFSETQ. Unmatched junction bases numbered 7, after V lost 1 base and J lost 0 bases. CDR3 length equals 18 residues. CDR3 sequence: CASSLLGLAGRNQETQYF. The CDR3 region has the DNA TGCGCCAGCAGCTTGTTAGGACTAGCGGGGAGAAACCAAGAGACCCAGTACTTC.

The chain couples TRBV28 to TRBJ2-3; 8 bases line up with TRBD1. The CDR3 extends over 21 amino acids. The V gene end was trimmed by 8 bases and the J gene end by 2 bases; junction bases not matched to a gene: 27. Germline-derived CDR1 and CDR2 are MDHEN and SYDVKM. Here the CDR3 reads CASYDGKPGILRDRSTDTQYF. The CDR3 region has the DNA TGTGCCAGCTACGATGGAAAGCCCGGTATATTGAGGGACAGGTCCACAGATACGCAGTATTTT.

V usage is TRBV2 and J usage is TRBJ2-3; a possible D gene is TRBD1 (6 bases). CDR1 and CDR2 (germline): SNHLY, FYNNEI. Trimming cost V 6 bases and J 1 base, with 14 bases left between them. This CDR3 comprises 15 residues. CDR3 DNA sequence: TGTGCCAGCAGCCGGCAAGAGGGGGGCACAGATACGCAGTATTTT. It is translated as CASSRQEGGTDTQYF.

This clone occurred once. V and J are TRBV11-3 and TRBJ2-1; 11 bases map to TRBD2. The ends lost 5 bases at V and 2 bases at J; junction bases unmatched: 2. This CDR3 has 15 residues. Per the germline V gene, CDR1 is SGHNT and CDR2 is YENEEA. CDR3 amino acids: CASSPLAGAYNEQFF. CDR3 sequence (DNA): TGTGCCAGCAGCCCACTAGCGGGAGCCTACAATGAGCAGTTCTTC. The full variable domain, rest sourced from reference TRBV11-3 and TRBJ2-1, is EAGVVQSPRYKIIEKKQPVAFWCNPISGHNTLYWYLQNLGQGPELLIRYENEEAVDDSQLPKDRFSAERLKGVDSTLKIQPAELGDSAVYLCASSPLAGAYNEQFFGPGTRLTVL.

The chain joins TRBV28 to TRBJ2-2, with a weak D call TRBD2 (6 bases). The V end lost 7 bases, the J end lost 1 base, and 10 bases lay between the germline ends. There are 14 residues in the CDR3. Germline V CDR1 and CDR2: MDHEN, SYDVKM. This CDR3 is CASTMGGNTGELFF. Written as DNA, the CDR3 is TGTGCCAGCACCATGGGGGGGAACACCGGGGAGCTGTTTTTT.

This clone was counted once. The chain couples TRBV28 to TRBJ2-5, with D maybe TRBD2 (5 bases). Germline CDR1 is MDHEN and CDR2 is SYDVKM. V lost 5 bases, J lost 1 base, and 14 bases lay in between. The CDR3 spans 15 residues. The CDR3 DNA reads as TGTGCCAGCAGTCTCCCGGGAAGGGCCCAAGAGACCCAGTACTTC. Protein sequence: CASSLPGRAQETQYF.